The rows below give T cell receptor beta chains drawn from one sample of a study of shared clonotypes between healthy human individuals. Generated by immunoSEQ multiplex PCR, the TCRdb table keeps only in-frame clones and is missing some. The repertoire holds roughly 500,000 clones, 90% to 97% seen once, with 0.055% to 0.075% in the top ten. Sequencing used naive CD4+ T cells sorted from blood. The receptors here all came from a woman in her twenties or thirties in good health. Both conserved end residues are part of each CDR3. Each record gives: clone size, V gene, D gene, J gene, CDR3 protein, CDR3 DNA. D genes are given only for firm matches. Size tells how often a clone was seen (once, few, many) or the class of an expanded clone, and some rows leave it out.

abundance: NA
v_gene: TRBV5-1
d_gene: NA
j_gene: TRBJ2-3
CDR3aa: CASSLQGFSDTQYF
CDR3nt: TGCGCCAGCAGCTTGCAGGGATTTTCAGATACGCAGTATTTT

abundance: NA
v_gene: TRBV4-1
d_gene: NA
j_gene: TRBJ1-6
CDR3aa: CASSQERQLSPLHF
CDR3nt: TGCGCCAGCAGCCAAGAGAGGCAACTTTCACCCCTCCACTTT

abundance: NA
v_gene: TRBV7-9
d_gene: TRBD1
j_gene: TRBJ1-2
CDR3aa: CASSLDRGQNYGYTF
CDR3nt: TGTGCCAGCAGCCTTGACAGGGGGCAAAACTATGGCTACACCTTC

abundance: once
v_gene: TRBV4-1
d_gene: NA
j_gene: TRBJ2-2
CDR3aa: CATSRLREHTGELFF
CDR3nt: TGCGCCACCAGCAGGTTGAGGGAACACACCGGGGAGCTGTTTTTT

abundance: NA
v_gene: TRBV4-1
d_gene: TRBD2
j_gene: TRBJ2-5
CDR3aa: CASSKISRGTTLMETQYF
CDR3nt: TGCGCCAGCAGCAAGATATCGAGAGGGACTACTTTGATGGAGACCCAGTACTTC

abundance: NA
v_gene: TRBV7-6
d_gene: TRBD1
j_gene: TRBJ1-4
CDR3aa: CASSLNRGTNEKLFF
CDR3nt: TGTGCCAGCAGCTTGAACAGGGGGACTAATGAAAAACTGTTTTTT

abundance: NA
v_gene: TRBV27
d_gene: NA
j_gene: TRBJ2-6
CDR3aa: CASSFTGTPSGANVLTF
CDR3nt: TGTGCCAGCAGTTTTACAGGGACACCCTCTGGGGCCAACGTCCTGACTTTC

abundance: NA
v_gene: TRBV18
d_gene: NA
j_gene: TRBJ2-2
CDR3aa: CASSSLDGTNTGELFF
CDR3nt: TGTGCCAGCTCCTCATTGGACGGGACGAACACCGGGGAGCTGTTTTTT

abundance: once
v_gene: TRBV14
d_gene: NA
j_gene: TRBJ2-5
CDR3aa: CASSQTRKTQYF
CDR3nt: TGTGCCAGCAGCCAAACTCGGAAGACCCAGTACTTC

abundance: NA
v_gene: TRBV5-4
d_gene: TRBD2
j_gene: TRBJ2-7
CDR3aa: CASSTRAGGDEQYF
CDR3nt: TGTGCCAGCAGCACCAGAGCGGGAGGCGACGAGCAGTACTTC

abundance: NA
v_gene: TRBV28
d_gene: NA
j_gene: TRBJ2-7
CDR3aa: CASSLIGAVPGAYEQYF
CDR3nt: TGTGCCAGCAGTTTAATTGGTGCGGTGCCTGGGGCTTACGAGCAGTACTTC

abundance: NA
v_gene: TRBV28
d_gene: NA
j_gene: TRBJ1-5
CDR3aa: CASSLPQSHQPQHF
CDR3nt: TGTGCCAGCAGTTTACCGCAGTCCCATCAGCCCCAGCATTTT

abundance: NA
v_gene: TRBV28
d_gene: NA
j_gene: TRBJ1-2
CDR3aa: CASSLWGSNNYGYTF
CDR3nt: TGTGCCAGCAGTTTATGGGGCAGTAATAACTATGGCTACACCTTC

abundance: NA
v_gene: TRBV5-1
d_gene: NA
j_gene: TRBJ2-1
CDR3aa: CASSPVGGAYNEQFF
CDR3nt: TGCGCCAGCAGCCCTGTGGGTGGGGCCTACAATGAGCAGTTCTTC

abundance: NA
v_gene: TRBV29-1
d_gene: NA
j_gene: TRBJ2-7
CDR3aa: CSASQNYEQYF
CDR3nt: TGCAGCGCATCCCAGAACTACGAGCAGTACTTC

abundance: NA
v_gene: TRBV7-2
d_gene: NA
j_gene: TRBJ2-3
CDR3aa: CASRLASSTDTQYF
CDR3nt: TGTGCCAGTCGCTTGGCGTCTAGCACAGATACGCAGTATTTT

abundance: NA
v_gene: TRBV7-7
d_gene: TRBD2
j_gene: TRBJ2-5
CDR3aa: CASRKIGGLSETQYF
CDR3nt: TGTGCCAGCAGAAAGATCGGGGGGTTGTCAGAGACCCAGTACTTC

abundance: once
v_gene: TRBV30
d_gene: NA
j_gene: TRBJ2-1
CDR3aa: CAWRFGRRGHNEQFF
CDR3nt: TGTGCCTGGAGATTCGGTAGGAGAGGACACAATGAGCAGTTCTTC